This T cell receptor (beta chain) was captured in a study of OX40 agonist ivuxolimab in advanced cancers. Study-wide background: In this cohort, patients received ivuxolimab, an agonistic anti-OX40 (CD134) antibody. At doses from 0.01 to 10 mg/kg, patients were given intravenous ivuxolimab every 2 weeks.

In its sample, this clone was seen a few times. No antigen is known for it. Whole-study findings and limits: By week 6 at 0.1 to 3.0 mg/kg, blood CD4+ and CD8+ T cells had expanded clonally.

The V segment lost 4 bases and the J segment 4 bases; nucleotides outside the gene matches: 7. The CDR3 has 16 amino acids. Germline V gene lookup returns CDR1 MNHNS and CDR2 SASEGT. The protocol was immunoSEQ multiplex PCR, while the TCRdb copy is restricted to in-frame clones and leaves out a portion. The sample carries about 51,000 clones, roughly 80% recorded once. Sequences were derived from CD4+ or CD8+ T cells sorted from blood, sampled in a trial of the OX40 agonist ivuxolimab. J is TRBJ2-6 and V is TRBV6-1, with TRBD2 identical over 7 bases. The sequence was obtained from an adult with an advanced solid tumor such as melanoma, head and neck, liver or kidney cancer. The DNA of the CDR3 is TGTGCCAGCAGTGGTGCGGCGGGGGACGGGGCCAACGTCCTGACTTTC. Translated: CASSGAAGDGANVLTF.